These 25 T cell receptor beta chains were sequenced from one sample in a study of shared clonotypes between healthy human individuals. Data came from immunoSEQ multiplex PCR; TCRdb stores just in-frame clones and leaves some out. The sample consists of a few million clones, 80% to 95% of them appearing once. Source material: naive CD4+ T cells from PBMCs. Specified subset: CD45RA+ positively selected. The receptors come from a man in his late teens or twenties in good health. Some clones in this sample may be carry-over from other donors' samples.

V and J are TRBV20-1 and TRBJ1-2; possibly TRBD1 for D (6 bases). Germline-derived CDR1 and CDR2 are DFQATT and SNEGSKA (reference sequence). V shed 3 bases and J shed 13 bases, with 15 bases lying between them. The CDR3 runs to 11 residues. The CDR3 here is CSASGGSTGTF. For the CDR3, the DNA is TGCAGTGCTAGTGGGGGCTCGACGGGCACCTTC.

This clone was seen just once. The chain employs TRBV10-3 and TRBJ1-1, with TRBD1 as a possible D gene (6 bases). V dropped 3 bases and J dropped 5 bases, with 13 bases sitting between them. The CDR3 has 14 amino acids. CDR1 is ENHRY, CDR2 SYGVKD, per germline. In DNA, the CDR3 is TGTGCCATCAGTGATGGGGGCGCTGAAACTGAAGCTTTCTTT. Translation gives CAISDGGAETEAFF.

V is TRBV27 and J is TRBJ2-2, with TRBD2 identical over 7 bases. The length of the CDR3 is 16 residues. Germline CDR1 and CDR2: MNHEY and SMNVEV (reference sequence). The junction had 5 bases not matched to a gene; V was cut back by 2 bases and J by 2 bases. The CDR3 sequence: CASSLDTSANTGELFF. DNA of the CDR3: TGTGCCAGCAGTTTAGATACTAGCGCAAACACCGGGGAGCTGTTTTTT.

CDR3 residues: CASRSQGGASTEAFF. The CDR3 region has the DNA TGTGCCAGCAGAAGCCAAGGGGGCGCGTCCACTGAAGCTTTCTTT. This rearrangement joins TRBV28 to TRBJ1-1, with 7 bases aligning to TRBD1. This CDR3 comprises 15 residues. Germline CDR1 reads MDHEN; CDR2 reads SYDVKM. J gave up 4 bases and V 6 bases, and 11 bases lay outside the gene matches.

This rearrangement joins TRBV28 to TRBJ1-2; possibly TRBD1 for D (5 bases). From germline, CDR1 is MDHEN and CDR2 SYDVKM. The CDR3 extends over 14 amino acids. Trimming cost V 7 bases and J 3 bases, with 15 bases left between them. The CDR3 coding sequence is TGTGCCAGCACCAACGCGGGGCAGGACTATGGCTACACCTTC. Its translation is CASTNAGQDYGYTF.

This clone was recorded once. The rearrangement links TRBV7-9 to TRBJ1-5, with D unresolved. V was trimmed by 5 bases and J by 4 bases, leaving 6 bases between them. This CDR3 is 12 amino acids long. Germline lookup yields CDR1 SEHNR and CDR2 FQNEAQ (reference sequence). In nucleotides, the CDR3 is TGTGCCAGCAGCATAATTAATCAGCCCCAGCATTTT. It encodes CASSIINQPQHF.

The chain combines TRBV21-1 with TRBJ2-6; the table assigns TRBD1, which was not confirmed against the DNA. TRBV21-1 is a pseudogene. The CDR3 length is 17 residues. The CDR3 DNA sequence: TGTGCCAGCAGCTTGAAACAGTCGGATCCAGGGGCCAACGTCCTGACTTTC. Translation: CASSLKQSDPGANVLTF.

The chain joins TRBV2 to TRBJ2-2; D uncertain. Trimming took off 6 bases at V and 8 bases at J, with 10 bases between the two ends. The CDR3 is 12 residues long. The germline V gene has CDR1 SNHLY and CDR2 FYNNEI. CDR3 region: CASSLTRGELFF. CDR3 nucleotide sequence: TGTGCCAGCAGCCTAACCAGGGGGGAGCTGTTTTTT.

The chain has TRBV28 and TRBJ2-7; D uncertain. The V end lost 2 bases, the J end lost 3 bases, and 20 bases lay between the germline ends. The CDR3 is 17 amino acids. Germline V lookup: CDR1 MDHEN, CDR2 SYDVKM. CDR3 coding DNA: TGTGCCAGCAGTTTAAGGTGGGTCGTGGGCGCACTCTACGAGCAGTACTTC. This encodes CASSLRWVVGALYEQYF.

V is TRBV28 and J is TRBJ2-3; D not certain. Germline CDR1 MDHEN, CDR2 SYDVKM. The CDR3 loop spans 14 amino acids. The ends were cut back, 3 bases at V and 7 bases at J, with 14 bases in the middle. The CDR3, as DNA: TGTGCCAGCAGTTTGACCCAATTGACGAATACGCAGTATTTT. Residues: CASSLTQLTNTQYF. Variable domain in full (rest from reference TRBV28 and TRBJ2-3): DVKVTQSSRYLVKRTGEKVFLECVQDMDHENMFWYRQDPGLGLRLIYFSYDVKMKEKGDIPEGYSVSREKKERFSLILESASTNQTSMYLCASSLTQLTNTQYFGPGTRLTVL.

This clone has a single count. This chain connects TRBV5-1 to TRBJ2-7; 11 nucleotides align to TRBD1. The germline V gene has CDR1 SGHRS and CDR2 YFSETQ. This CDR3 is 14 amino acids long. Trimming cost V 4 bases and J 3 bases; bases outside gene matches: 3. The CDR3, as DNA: TGCGCCAGCAGCCAGGGACAGGGGGGCTACGAGCAGTACTTC. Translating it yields CASSQGQGGYEQYF.

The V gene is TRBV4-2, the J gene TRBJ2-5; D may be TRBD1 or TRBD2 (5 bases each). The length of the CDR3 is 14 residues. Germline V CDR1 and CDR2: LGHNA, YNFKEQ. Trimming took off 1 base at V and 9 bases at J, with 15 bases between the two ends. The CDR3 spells CASSQGGTQGAQYF. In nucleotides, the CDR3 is TGTGCCAGCAGCCAAGGGGGGACCCAAGGGGCCCAGTACTTC.

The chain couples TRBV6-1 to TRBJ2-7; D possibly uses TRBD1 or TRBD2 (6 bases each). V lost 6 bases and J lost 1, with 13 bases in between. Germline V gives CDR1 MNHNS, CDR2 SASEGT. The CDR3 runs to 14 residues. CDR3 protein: CASSRGPSSYEQYF. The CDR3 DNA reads TGTGCCAGCAGCCGGGGGCCATCTTCCTACGAGCAGTACTTC.

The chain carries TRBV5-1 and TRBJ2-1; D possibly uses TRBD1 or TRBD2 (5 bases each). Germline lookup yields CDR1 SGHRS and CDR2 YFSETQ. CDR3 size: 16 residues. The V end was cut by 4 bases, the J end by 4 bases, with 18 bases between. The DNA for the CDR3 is TGCGCCAGCAGCCCCCGTGGGGGAGTGACGTACAATGAGCAGTTCTTC. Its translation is CASSPRGGVTYNEQFF.

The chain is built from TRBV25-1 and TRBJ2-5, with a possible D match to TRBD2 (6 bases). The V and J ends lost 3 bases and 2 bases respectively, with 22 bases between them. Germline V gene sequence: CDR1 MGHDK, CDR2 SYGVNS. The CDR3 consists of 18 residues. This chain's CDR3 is CASSDPAGTGRGQETQYF. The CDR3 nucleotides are TGTGCCAGCAGTGACCCCGCGGGAACGGGTAGGGGACAAGAGACCCAGTACTTC.

Written as DNA, the CDR3 is TGTGCCAGCAGCCCCGTACGGCATGGTGCCGGGGAGCTGTTTTTT. This translates into CASSPVRHGAGELFF. The V gene is TRBV11-2, the J gene TRBJ2-2; no clear D. V was shortened by 5 bases and J by 6 bases, with 16 bases between the two germline ends. Per the germline V gene, CDR1 is SGHAT and CDR2 is FQNNGV. The CDR3 contains 15 residues.

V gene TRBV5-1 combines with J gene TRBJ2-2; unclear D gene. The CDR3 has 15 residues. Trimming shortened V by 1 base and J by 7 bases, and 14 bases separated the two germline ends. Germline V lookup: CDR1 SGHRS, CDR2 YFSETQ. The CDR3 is CASSLLYSGDGELFF. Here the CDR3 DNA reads TGCGCCAGCAGCTTGTTATATTCTGGGGACGGGGAGCTGTTTTTT.

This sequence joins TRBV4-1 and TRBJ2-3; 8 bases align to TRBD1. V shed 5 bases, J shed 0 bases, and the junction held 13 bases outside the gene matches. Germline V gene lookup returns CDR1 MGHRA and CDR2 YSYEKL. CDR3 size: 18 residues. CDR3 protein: CASSWSPGTGSSTDTQYF. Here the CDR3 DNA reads TGCGCCAGCAGCTGGAGCCCCGGGACAGGCTCTAGCACAGATACGCAGTATTTT.

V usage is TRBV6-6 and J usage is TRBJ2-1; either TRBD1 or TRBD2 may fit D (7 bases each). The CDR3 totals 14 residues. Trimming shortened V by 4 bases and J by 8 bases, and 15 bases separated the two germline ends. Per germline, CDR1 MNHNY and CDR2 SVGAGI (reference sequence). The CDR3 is CASSWVTGRDEQFF. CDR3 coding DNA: TGTGCCAGCAGTTGGGTGACAGGGAGGGATGAGCAGTTCTTC.

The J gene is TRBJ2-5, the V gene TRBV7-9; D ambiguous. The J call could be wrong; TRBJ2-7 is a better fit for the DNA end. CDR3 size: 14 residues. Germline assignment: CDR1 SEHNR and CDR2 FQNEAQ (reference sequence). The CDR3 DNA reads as TGTGCCAGCAGCTTTACAGAGCTCTCCTACGAGCAGTACTTC. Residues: CASSFTELSYEQYF.

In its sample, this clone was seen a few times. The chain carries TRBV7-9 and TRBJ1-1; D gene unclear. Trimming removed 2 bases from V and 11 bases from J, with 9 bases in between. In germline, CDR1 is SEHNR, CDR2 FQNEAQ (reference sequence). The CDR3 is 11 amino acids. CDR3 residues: CASSLLVAAFF. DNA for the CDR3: TGTGCCAGCAGCTTACTTGTGGCGGCTTTCTTT. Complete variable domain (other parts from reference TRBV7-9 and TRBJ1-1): DTGVSQNPRHKITKRGQNVTFRCDPISEHNRLYWYRQTLGQGPEFLTYFQNEAQLEKSRLLSDRFSAERPKGSFSTLEIQRTEQGDSAMYLCASSLLVAAFFGQGTRLTVV.

The CDR3 sequence is CSVELLAARGETQYF. CDR3 nucleotide sequence: TGCAGCGTCGAACTACTAGCGGCCCGGGGGGAGACCCAGTACTTC. This chain connects TRBV29-1 to TRBJ2-5, with 8 bases lining up with TRBD2. Germline V gives CDR1 SQVTM, CDR2 ANQGSEA. V lost 6 bases and J lost 5; bases outside the gene matches: 14. There are 15 residues in the CDR3. The whole variable domain, remainder taken from reference TRBV29-1 and TRBJ2-5, is SAVISQKPSRDICQRGTSLTIQCQVDSQVTMMFWYRQQPGQSLTLIATANQGSEATYESGFVIDKFPISRPNLTFSTLTVSNMSPEDSSIYLCSVELLAARGETQYFGPGTRLLVL.

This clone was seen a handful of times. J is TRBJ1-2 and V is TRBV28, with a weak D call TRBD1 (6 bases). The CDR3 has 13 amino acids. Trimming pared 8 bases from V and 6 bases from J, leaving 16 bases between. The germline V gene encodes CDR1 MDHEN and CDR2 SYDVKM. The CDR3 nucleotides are TGTGCCAGCCTGCTGGGACACAGCAATGGCTACACCTTC. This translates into CASLLGHSNGYTF.

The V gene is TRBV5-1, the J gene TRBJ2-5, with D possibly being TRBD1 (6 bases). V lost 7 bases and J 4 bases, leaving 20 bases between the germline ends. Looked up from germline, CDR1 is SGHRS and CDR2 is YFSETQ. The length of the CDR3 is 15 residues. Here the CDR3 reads CASGLTGGWGETQYF. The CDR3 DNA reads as TGCGCCAGCGGATTGACAGGTGGCTGGGGAGAGACCCAGTACTTC. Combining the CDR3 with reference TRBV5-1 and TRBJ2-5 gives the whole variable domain KAGVTQTPRYLIKTRGQQVTLSCSPISGHRSVSWYQQTPGQGLQFLFEYFSETQRNKGNFPGRFSGRQFSNSRSEMNVSTLELGDSALYLCASGLTGGWGETQYFGPGTRLLVL.

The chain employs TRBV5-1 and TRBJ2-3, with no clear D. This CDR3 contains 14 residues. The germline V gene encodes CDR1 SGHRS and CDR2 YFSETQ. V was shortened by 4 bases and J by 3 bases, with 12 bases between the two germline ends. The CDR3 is CASSDPSRTDTQYF. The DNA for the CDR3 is TGCGCCAGCAGCGATCCCTCGCGGACAGATACGCAGTATTTT.